These T cell receptor beta chains were read from a single sample in a study of blood T cell repertoires in COVID-19. Libraries were prepared by immunoSEQ multiplex PCR; TCRdb keeps only in-frame clonotypes and omits some of them. Found here are 80,000 or so clones, 80% to 90% of them singletons; the top ten hold about a sixth. The sample comprised peripheral blood. Every receptor here comes from a human donor in a cohort sampled during active COVID-19. The CDR3 runs from the conserved cysteine through the conserved F or W. D genes are given only for firm matches. Expanded clones are given a class, and other clones once, few, many or no size at all.

size: NA
V: TRBV19
J: TRBJ1-1
D: NA
DNA: TGTGCCAGTATCCGTTGGGCAGGGCCCACTGAAGCTTTCTTT
CDR3: CASIRWAGPTEAFF

size: NA
V: TRBV5-6
J: TRBJ2-5
D: TRBD1
DNA: TGTGCCAGCAGCTTGGCTCGTACAGGGGGTGAGACCCAGTACTTC
CDR3: CASSLARTGGETQYF

size: NA
V: TRBV24-1
J: TRBJ2-1
D: TRBD2
DNA: TGTGCCACCAGTGATCGGGGTTGGCGGGGGGTGAACAATGAGCAGTTCTTC
CDR3: CATSDRGWRGVNNEQFF

size: few
V: TRBV28
J: TRBJ2-7
D: TRBD2
DNA: TGTGCCAGCAGCTACGGACTAGCGGGGGCGGGTCAGTACTTC
CDR3: CASSYGLAGAGQYF

size: few
V: TRBV12-5
J: TRBJ2-2
D: NA
DNA: TGTGCTAGTGCCCTCGGGAGTGGGAACACCGGGGAGCTGTTTTTT
CDR3: CASALGSGNTGELFF

size: NA
V: TRBV5-1
J: TRBJ2-1
D: TRBD1
DNA: TGCGCCAGCAGCTTGGAGATGGGACAGGGGTACAATGAGCAGTTCTTC
CDR3: CASSLEMGQGYNEQFF

size: NA
V: TRBV28
J: TRBJ2-5
D: NA
DNA: TGTGCCAGCAGTCACGGGGGACTCCAAGAGACCCAGTACTTC
CDR3: CASSHGGLQETQYF

size: NA
V: TRBV5-1
J: TRBJ2-1
D: TRBD2
DNA: TGCGCCAGCAGCTTGGGAGCGGGGGGCGGGGATGAGCAGTTCTTC
CDR3: CASSLGAGGGDEQFF

size: once
V: TRBV7-2
J: TRBJ1-6
D: TRBD1
DNA: TGTGCCAGCAGCCCACACGGACAGGGGGCTTCTTCACCCCTCCACTTT
CDR3: CASSPHGQGASSPLHF

size: once
V: TRBV13
J: TRBJ1-3
D: NA
DNA: TGTGCCAGCAGCTTATTAAAGGAGAGAGGAAACACCATATATTTT
CDR3: CASSLLKERGNTIYF

size: NA
V: TRBV11-2
J: TRBJ1-1
D: NA
DNA: TGTGCCAGCAGCTTAGAGGCAGGGGTGGGAACTGAAGCTTTCTTT
CDR3: CASSLEAGVGTEAFF

size: NA
V: TRBV3-1/TRBV3-2
J: TRBJ2-1
D: NA
DNA: TGTGCCAGCAGCCACTACTACAATGAGCAGTTCTTC
CDR3: CASSHYYNEQFF

size: NA
V: TRBV7-6
J: TRBJ2-7
D: TRBD1
DNA: TGTGCCAGCAGCTTAGGTGGACAGGCCGAGCAGTACTTC
CDR3: CASSLGGQAEQYF

size: NA
V: TRBV2
J: TRBJ1-6
D: TRBD1
DNA: TGTGCCAGCAGTGAAAGGGGTACAGGGGGTTCCTATAATTCACCCCTCCACTTT
CDR3: CASSERGTGGSYNSPLHF

size: NA
V: TRBV29-1
J: TRBJ1-4
D: TRBD1
DNA: TGCAGCGTAGAACGGGACAGGGGGCAAGAAAAACTGTTTTTT
CDR3: CSVERDRGQEKLFF

size: NA
V: TRBV5-8
J: TRBJ2-5
D: NA
DNA: TGTGCCAGCAGCCCCCTGGCAGGGCGCTTCCAAGAGACCCAGTACTTC
CDR3: CASSPLAGRFQETQYF

size: NA
V: TRBV7-9
J: TRBJ1-1
D: NA
DNA: TGTGCCAGCAGCCACCCAAAGGGGGTCAGGAACACTGAAGCTTTCTTT
CDR3: CASSHPKGVRNTEAFF

size: NA
V: TRBV9
J: TRBJ1-1
D: NA
DNA: TGTGCCAGCAGCGTCGAGGACACTGAAGCTTTCTTT
CDR3: CASSVEDTEAFF

size: NA
V: TRBV29-1
J: TRBJ1-1
D: NA
DNA: TGCAGCGTTGAAGCGGGGAGGGGTGAAGCTTTCTTT
CDR3: CSVEAGRGEAFF

size: NA
V: TRBV28
J: TRBJ2-7
D: NA
DNA: TGTGCCAGCAGTTTAATAAACGAGCAGTACTTC
CDR3: CASSLINEQYF

size: NA
V: TRBV18
J: TRBJ1-2
D: TRBD1
DNA: TGTGCCAGCTCACCACTAGGGACAGGAGGTGACTATGGCTACACCTTC
CDR3: CASSPLGTGGDYGYTF

size: NA
V: TRBV30
J: TRBJ1-2
D: TRBD1
DNA: TGTGCCTGGGGGACAGGGAACTATGGCTACACCTTC
CDR3: CAWGTGNYGYTF

size: NA
V: TRBV19
J: TRBJ1-5
D: NA
DNA: TGTGCCAGTAGTATGTATCGGAGCAGGGTTAGCAATCAGCCCCAGCATTTT
CDR3: CASSMYRSRVSNQPQHF

size: once
V: TRBV9
J: TRBJ1-3
D: TRBD1
DNA: TGTGCCAGCAGCGTAGGGTGGACAGGGGACGGAAACACCATATATTTT
CDR3: CASSVGWTGDGNTIYF

size: NA
V: TRBV4-2
J: TRBJ2-1
D: NA
DNA: TGTGCCAGCAGCCACACAGAACTGGCCTACAATGAGCAGTTCTTC
CDR3: CASSHTELAYNEQFF

size: NA
V: TRBV24-1
J: TRBJ2-1
D: NA
DNA: TGTGCCACCAGTGATCCGACACAGGGTGTAGTTAATGAGCAGTTCTTC
CDR3: CATSDPTQGVVNEQFF